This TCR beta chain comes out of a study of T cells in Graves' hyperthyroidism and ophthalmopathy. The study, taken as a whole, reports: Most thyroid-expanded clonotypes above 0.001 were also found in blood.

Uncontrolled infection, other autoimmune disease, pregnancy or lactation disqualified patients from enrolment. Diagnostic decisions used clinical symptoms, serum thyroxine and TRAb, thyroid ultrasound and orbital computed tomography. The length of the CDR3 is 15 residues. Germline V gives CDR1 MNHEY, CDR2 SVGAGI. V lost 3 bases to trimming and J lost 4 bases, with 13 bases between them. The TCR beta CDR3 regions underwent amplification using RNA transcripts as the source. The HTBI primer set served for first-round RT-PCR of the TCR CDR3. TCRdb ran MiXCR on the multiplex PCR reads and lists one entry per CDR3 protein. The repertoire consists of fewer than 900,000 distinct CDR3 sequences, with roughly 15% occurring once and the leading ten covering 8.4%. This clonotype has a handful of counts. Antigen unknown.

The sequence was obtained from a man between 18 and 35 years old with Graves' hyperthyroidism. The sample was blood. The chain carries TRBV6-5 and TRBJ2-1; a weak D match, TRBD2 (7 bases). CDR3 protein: CASSYRGALYNEQFF. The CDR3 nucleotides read TGTGCCAGCAGTTATCGGGGGGCCCTTTACAATGAGCAGTTCTTC.